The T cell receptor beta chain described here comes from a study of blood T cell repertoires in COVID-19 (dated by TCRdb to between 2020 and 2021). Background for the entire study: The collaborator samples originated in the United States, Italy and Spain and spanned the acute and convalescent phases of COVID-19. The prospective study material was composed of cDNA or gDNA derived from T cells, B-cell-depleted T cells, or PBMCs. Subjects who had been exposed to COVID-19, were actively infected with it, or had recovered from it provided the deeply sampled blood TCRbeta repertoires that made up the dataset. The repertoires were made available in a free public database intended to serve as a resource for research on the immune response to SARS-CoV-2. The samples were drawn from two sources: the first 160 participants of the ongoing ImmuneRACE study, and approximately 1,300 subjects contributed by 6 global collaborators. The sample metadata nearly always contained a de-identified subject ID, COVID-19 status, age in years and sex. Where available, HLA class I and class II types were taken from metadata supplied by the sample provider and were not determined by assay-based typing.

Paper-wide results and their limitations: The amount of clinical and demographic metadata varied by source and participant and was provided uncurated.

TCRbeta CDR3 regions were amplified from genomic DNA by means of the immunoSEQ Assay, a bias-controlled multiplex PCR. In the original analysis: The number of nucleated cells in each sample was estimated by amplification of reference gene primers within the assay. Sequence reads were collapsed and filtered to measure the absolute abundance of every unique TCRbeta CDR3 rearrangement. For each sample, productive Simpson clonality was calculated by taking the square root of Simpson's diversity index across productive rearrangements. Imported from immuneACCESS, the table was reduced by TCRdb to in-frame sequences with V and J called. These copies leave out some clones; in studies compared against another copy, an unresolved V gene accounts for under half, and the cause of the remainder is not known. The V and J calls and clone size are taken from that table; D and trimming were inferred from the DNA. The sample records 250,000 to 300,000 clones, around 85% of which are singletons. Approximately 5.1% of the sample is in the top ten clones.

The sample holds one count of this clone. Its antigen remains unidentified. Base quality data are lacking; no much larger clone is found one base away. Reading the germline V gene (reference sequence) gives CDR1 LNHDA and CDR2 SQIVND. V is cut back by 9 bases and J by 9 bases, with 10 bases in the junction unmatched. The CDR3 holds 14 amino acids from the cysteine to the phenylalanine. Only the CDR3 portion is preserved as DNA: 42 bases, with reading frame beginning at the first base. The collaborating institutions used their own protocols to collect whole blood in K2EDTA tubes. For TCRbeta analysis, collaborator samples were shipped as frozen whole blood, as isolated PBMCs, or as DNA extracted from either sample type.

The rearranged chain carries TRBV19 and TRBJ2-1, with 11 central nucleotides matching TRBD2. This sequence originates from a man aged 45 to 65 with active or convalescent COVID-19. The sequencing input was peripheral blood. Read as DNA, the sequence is TGTGCCAGCCAGACTAGCGGGATCGTCGGTGAGCAGTTCTTC. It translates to CASQTSGIVGEQFF.